This TCR beta chain was recorded in a study of beta chain features in type 1 diabetes (dated by TCRdb to the late 2010s). In terms of the full investigation: Patients and healthy donors did not differ in mean age, gender distribution, total cell number or subset yield. Naive and central memory subsets were obtained from all 28 donors, but regulatory and stem cell-like memory subsets were isolated from only 8 patients and about 8 healthy donors. A total of just under 110,000,000 sorted cells were examined across all samples, and RNA yield correlated strongly with the number of cells per subset. In the study, recently diagnosed type 1 diabetes patients and matched healthy donors were compared on the TCRB repertoires of their sorted circulating CD4+ T cell subsets.

The High Capacity cDNA Reverse Transcription Kit was used to reverse transcribe all of the isolated RNA, meaning that expressed TCRB transcripts were what got sequenced. Deep immunoSEQ sequencing was performed on naive, central memory and regulatory T cell samples, with an average of approximately 4 million total reads per sample. After sorted cells were lysed in RLT buffer, RNA was extracted with DNase-treated RNeasy Micro or Mini kits, with the choice depending on cell number. To prevent cross-contamination, every cell subset was processed on its own, while patient and healthy donor samples were processed together. The immunoSEQ multiplex PCR was used to amplify TCRB sequences from cDNA, yielding 87-bp fragments that span the CDR3 region. Sequencing of the amplicons was done on the Illumina HiSeq platform. Per the source publication's procedure: PCR bias was corrected computationally using synthetic template baselines, and reads within Hamming distance 2 were collapsed, with unmergeable singletons discarded. Reads were aligned against IMGT so that V, D and J genes, CDR3 length and insertions or deletions at six rearrangement sites could be assigned. Within each subset, clonotype counts were normalized to sorted cell number, after which true diversity and Gini coefficients were computed with the tcR R package. The overlap coefficient, calculated on TCRB nucleotide sequences, was used to quantify repertoire sharing. Out-of-frame TCRB sequences from naive cells were analyzed to stand in for the pre-selection repertoire. Here the immuneACCESS table is served through TCRdb, limited to in-frame sequences with V and J called. Missing clones are a known gap in these copies; in checked studies unresolved V genes cover under half, and the rest lacks a known reason. That table gives V, J and clone size, and the DNA gave D and trimming. The sample table holds about 240,000 clones, of which 11% to 15% were seen once. About 0.019% of the sample belongs to the ten largest clones.

Each donor gave one peripheral blood draw, roughly 120 mL on average, collected into heparinised tubes. Using a panel that included CD45RO, CCR7, CD25, CD127, CD95 and CD27, naive, central memory, regulatory and stem cell-like memory CD4+ T cells were sorted on a BD FACSAria II. Every sorted population had a purity above 95%. PBMCs were separated immediately by Lymphoprep density gradient centrifugation and were stained directly, without being cultured. So that batch effects would be minimized, each experiment stained and sorted samples in pairs, pairing one healthy donor with one patient. Study-wide conclusions, independent of this receptor: HLA sub-analyses involved small numbers of individuals, so any influence of HLA type on TCRB rearrangement remained unresolved. Naive, central memory and regulatory TCRB repertoires appeared more similar among patients than among healthy donors. A moderate but significant shortening of TCRB CDR3 length was observed in type 1 diabetes patients in all four CD4+ subsets. Shorter templates might be favored by PCR, yet because patient and control samples were amplified and corrected together, any such skew would affect both groups equally. Because cDNA rather than genomic DNA was sequenced, highly expressing activated cells could have been over-represented, although no difference in activation and CD3 levels was found between groups. At VDJ recombination sites, patients with type 1 diabetes made fewer insertions and deleted more nucleotides, a pattern implying thymic rearrangement abnormalities.

This clone has more than one count but fewer than ten. The clone's antigen remains unknown. Base-call qualities are not available, and no considerably larger clone is one nucleotide away. Counted from cysteine to phenylalanine, this CDR3 has 18 amino acids. Left in the record is the CDR3 DNA by itself, 54 bases read in frame from the first base. V and J are truncated by 1 base and 2 bases respectively, leaving an intervening sequence of 18 bases. CDR1 and CDR2 were assigned from the germline V gene as MGHRA and YSYEKL. Specimen: naive CD4+ T cells from blood. The label giving this sample's cell subset or site can be read as: true naive CD4+ T cells. The rearranged chain carries TRBV4-1 and TRBJ1-5, with a weak D call of TRBD1 (6 bases match). The receptor was isolated from a man younger than 40 with type 1 diabetes. The nucleotide sequence reads as follows: TGCGCCAGCAGCCAAGGCATTTACGGGAGGGGGGGCAATCAGCCCCAGCATTTT. It encodes CASSQGIYGRGGNQPQHF.